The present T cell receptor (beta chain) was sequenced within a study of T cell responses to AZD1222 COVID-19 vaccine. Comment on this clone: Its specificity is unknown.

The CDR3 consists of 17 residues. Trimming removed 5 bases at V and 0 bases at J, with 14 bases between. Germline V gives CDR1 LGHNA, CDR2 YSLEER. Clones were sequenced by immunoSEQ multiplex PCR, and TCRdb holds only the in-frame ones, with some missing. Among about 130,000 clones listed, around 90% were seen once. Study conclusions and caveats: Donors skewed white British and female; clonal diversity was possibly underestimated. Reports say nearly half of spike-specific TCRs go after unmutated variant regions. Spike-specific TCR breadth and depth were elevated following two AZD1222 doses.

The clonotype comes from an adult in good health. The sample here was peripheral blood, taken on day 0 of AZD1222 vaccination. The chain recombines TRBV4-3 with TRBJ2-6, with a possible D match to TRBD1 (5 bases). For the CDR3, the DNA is TGCGCCAGCAGCTTACGACAGTCAGGCTCTGGGGCCAACGTCCTGACTTTC. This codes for CASSLRQSGSGANVLTF.